The next 27 T cell receptor beta chains were all read from a single sample in a study of yellow fever vaccine responses in identical twins. TCRdb ran MiXCR on the RT-PCR reads and lists one entry per CDR3 protein. The sample yields approximately 2,300 distinct CDR3 sequences, 8.7% seen once. Material: T cells from blood (PBMCs), unsorted or a sorted subset (not recorded which), obtained 2 to 3 years after vaccination. Receptors originate from a young woman who received the yellow fever vaccine.

This clonotype has only a few counts. The chain couples TRBV6-1 to TRBJ2-6; D gene ambiguous. Germline V gene lookup returns CDR1 MNHNS and CDR2 SASEGT. Trimming pared 3 bases from V and 0 bases from J, leaving 3 bases between. The CDR3 extends over 14 amino acids. CDR3 sequence reads: CASSDISGANVLTF. DNA for the CDR3: TGTGCCAGCAGTGATATCTCTGGGGCCAACGTCCTGACTTTC.

This clonotype was seen only a few times. The chain joins TRBV6-5 to TRBJ2-2, with D hard to call. The CDR3 runs to 15 residues. CDR1 is MNHEY, CDR2 SVGAGI, per germline. Trimming pared 2 bases from V and 0 bases from J, leaving 7 bases between. CDR3 sequence: CASSYGESNTGELFF. The DNA of the CDR3 is TGTGCCAGCAGTTACGGGGAATCGAACACCGGGGAGCTGTTTTTT.

This clonotype is categorized as medium-sized. CDR3 protein: CASSQVALREQYF. In DNA, the CDR3 is TGCGCCAGCAGCCAAGTCGCCCTGAGGGAGCAGTACTTC. This chain joins TRBV4-1 and TRBJ2-7; no definite D call. CDR3 length: 13 amino acids. Per germline, CDR1 MGHRA and CDR2 YSYEKL. The V end was cut by 1 base, the J end by 7 bases, with 11 bases between.

The chain recombines TRBV12-5 with TRBJ2-1; the D gene is possibly TRBD1 (6 bases). The CDR3 is 13 residues long. The V end was cut by 6 bases, the J end by 12 bases, with 18 bases between. Germline V CDR1 and CDR2: LGHNT, FRNRAP. CDR3 sequence reads: CASGLTTGTLQFF. The CDR3, as DNA: TGTGCTAGTGGCCTTACGACCGGGACACTGCAGTTCTTC. Complete variable domain (other parts from reference TRBV12-5 and TRBJ2-1): DARVTQTPRHKVTEMGQEVTMRCQPILGHNTVFWYRQTMMQGLELLAYFRNRAPLDDSGMPKDRFSAEMPDATLATLKIQPSEPRDSAVYFCASGLTTGTLQFFGPGTRLTVL.

This clonotype counts as medium-sized. The rearrangement joins TRBV6-5 to TRBJ2-5; tentative D call: TRBD1 (5 bases). Looked up from germline, CDR1 is MNHEY and CDR2 is SVGAGI. This CDR3 region has 14 residues. The ends were cut back, 3 bases at V and 5 bases at J, with 13 bases in the middle. The DNA for the CDR3 is TGTGCCAGCAGTTATGACAGAATTGCGGAGACCCAGTACTTC. It codes for CASSYDRIAETQYF.

This clonotype was seen a few times. Compared with germline, one end of the junction differs, possibly owing to a read error. The chain couples TRBV7-7 to TRBJ2-2; D not resolved. CDR3 size: 14 residues. Germline V CDR1 and CDR2: SSHAT, FNYEAQ (reference sequence). The DNA of the CDR3 is TGTGCTAGCAGCTTAGCCCGGTCAAACGGGGAGCTGTTTTTT. Encoded protein: CASSLARSNGELFF. The full variable domain, with the rest looked up from reference TRBV7-7 and TRBJ2-2, is GAGVSQSPRYKVTKRGQDVTLRCDPISSHATLYWYQQALGQGPEFLTYFNYEAQPDKSGLPSDRFSAERPEGSISTLTIQRTEQRDSAMYRCASSLARSNGELFFGEGSRLTVL.

The table lists this clonotype with a few counts. The chain combines TRBV5-1 with TRBJ2-1, with a possible D match to TRBD2 (6 bases). Germline V lookup: CDR1 SGHRS, CDR2 YFSETQ. The germline V and J ends were trimmed by 0 bases and 0 bases, with 10 bases remaining between them. CDR3 length equals 16 residues. The CDR3 loop is CASSLVGGLSYNEQFF. In nucleotides, the CDR3 is TGCGCCAGCAGCTTGGTTGGGGGACTCTCCTACAATGAGCAGTTCTTC.

The chain couples TRBV15 to TRBJ1-6; a weak D match, TRBD1 (6 bases). The CDR3 has 15 amino acids. The germline V gene encodes CDR1 LNHNV and CDR2 YYDKDF (reference sequence). V gave up 5 bases and J gave up 7 bases, with 15 bases separating them. The CDR3 here is CATSEYVRGNSPLHF. The CDR3 nucleotides are TGTGCCACCAGCGAATACGTCAGGGGAAATTCACCCCTCCACTTT.

The CDR3 loop reads CASRLTGNYGYTF. CDR3 DNA: TGTGCCAGCAGACTGACAGGGAACTATGGCTACACCTTC. The V call is TRBV6-1, the J call TRBJ1-2; 7 bases map to TRBD1. J gave up 2 bases and V 6 bases, and 3 bases lay outside the gene matches. The CDR3 sequence is 13 residues long. The germline CDR1 and CDR2 sequences are MNHNS and SASEGT.

This clonotype was detected a few times. The chain has TRBV30 and TRBJ1-2, with no clear D. Trimming left V 4 bases short and J 5 bases short, with 11 bases between. Germline V lookup: CDR1 GTSNPN, CDR2 SVGIG (reference sequence). The CDR3 sequence is 12 residues long. The CDR3, as DNA: TGTGCCTGGACCTCAGATCCTTATGGCTACACCTTC. Translated: CAWTSDPYGYTF.

V is TRBV6-1 and J is TRBJ1-1, with 9 bases aligning to TRBD1. The junction had 8 bases not matched to a gene; V was cut back by 6 bases and J by 0 bases. Germline V CDR1 and CDR2: MNHNS, SASEGT. CDR3 size: 16 residues. DNA for the CDR3: TGTGCCAGCAGGGGACAGGGAACGGGCATGAACACTGAAGCTTTCTTT. It yields the protein CASRGQGTGMNTEAFF.

By sample fraction, this clonotype is medium-sized. The V gene is TRBV7-6, the J gene TRBJ2-7, with no clear D. This CDR3 has 13 amino acids. Trimming removed 2 bases at V and 3 bases at J, with 8 bases between. Looked up from germline, CDR1 is SGHVS and CDR2 is FNYEAQ. The CDR3 DNA sequence: TGTGCCAGCAGCTTAAGGGAACACTACGAGCAGTACTTC. This gives the protein CASSLREHYEQYF. The variable domain in full, completed from reference TRBV7-6 and TRBJ2-7, reads GAGVSQSPRYKVTKRGQDVALRCDPISGHVSLYWYRQALGQGPEFLTYFNYEAQQDKSGLPNDRFSAERPEGSISTLTIQRTEQRDSAMYRCASSLREHYEQYFGPGTRLTVT.

In its sample, this clonotype is medium-sized (0.01 to 0.1%). V is TRBV24-1 and J is TRBJ2-2; D ambiguous. Trimming shortened V by 0 bases and J by 2 bases, and 6 bases separated the two germline ends. From germline, CDR1 is KGHDR and CDR2 SFDVKD. This CDR3 comprises 15 residues. CDR3 loop: CATSDLPLNTGELFF. DNA of the CDR3: TGTGCCACCAGTGATTTGCCACTTAACACCGGGGAGCTGTTTTTT.

In its sample, this clonotype was seen a few times. The J gene is TRBJ2-1, the V gene TRBV2, with unresolved D. Germline loops: CDR1 SNHLY, CDR2 FYNNEI. V lost 7 bases and J 4 bases, leaving 5 bases between the germline ends. CDR3 length: 11 residues. In DNA, the CDR3 is TGTGCCAGCAACGAGTACAATGAGCAGTTCTTC. This translates into CASNEYNEQFF. The full variable domain, with the rest looked up from reference TRBV2 and TRBJ2-1, is EPEVTQTPSHQVTQMGQEVILRCVPISNHLYFYWYRQILGQKVEFLVSFYNNEISEKSEIFDDQFSVERPDGSNFTLKIRSTKLEDSAMYFCASNEYNEQFFGPGTRLTVL.

In this sample, this clonotype is medium-sized (0.01 to 0.1%). V and J are TRBV11-1 and TRBJ2-2, with 8 bases lining up with TRBD2. V lost 6 bases and J lost 4; bases outside the gene matches: 10. CDR1 SGHAT and CDR2 FQDESV come from the germline V gene (reference sequence). This CDR3 contains 16 residues. The CDR3 DNA is TGTGCCAGCAGAGCAAGCGGGAGCGGTGGCACCGGGGAGCTGTTTTTT. Encoded protein: CASRASGSGGTGELFF.

J is TRBJ2-1 and V is TRBV6-1; 9 bases align to TRBD1. Unmatched junction bases numbered 10, after V lost 6 bases and J lost 7 bases. Germline V gene data show CDR1 as MNHNS and CDR2 as SASEGT. The CDR3 runs to 15 residues. The CDR3 sequence is CASRHGTGRENEQFF. CDR3 coding DNA: TGTGCCAGCAGACACGGGACAGGGAGGGAGAATGAGCAGTTCTTC.

The chain employs TRBV4-1 and TRBJ2-1; D is ambiguous. The CDR3 is made up of 13 amino acids. The germline CDR1 and CDR2 sequences are MGHRA and YSYEKL. V lost 0 bases to trimming and J lost 8 bases, with 8 bases between them. The CDR3, as DNA: TGCGCCAGCAGCCAAGACGGGCACGATGAGCAGTTCTTC. Residues: CASSQDGHDEQFF.

This clonotype is medium-sized by share. The chain employs TRBV10-3 and TRBJ2-5, with a weak D call TRBD2 (7 bases). The germline V gene has CDR1 ENHRY and CDR2 SYGVKD. The CDR3 is 15 residues long. Trimming removed 1 base from V and 1 base from J, with 10 bases in between. The CDR3 loop reads CAISEWRGLQETQYF. In DNA, the CDR3 is TGTGCCATCAGTGAGTGGCGGGGGCTCCAAGAGACCCAGTACTTC.

In this sample, this clonotype turned up a few times. J is TRBJ2-1 and V is TRBV10-3, with TRBD1 identical over 11 bases. This CDR3 contains 16 residues. V gave up 1 base and J gave up 4 bases; unmatched junction bases: 3. Germline V lookup: CDR1 ENHRY, CDR2 SYGVKD. The CDR3 loop reads CAISEFGDRGYNEQFF. Here the CDR3 DNA reads TGTGCCATCAGTGAGTTCGGGGACAGGGGGTACAATGAGCAGTTCTTC.

This clonotype was seen a few times. This chain joins TRBV2 and TRBJ2-7; D is possibly TRBD2 (5 bases). V lost 8 bases and J 7 bases, leaving 18 bases between the germline ends. Germline lookup yields CDR1 SNHLY and CDR2 FYNNEI. The CDR3 is 13 amino acids. CDR3 bases: TGTGCCAGCGCACCGGGCCCTAGGACTGAGCAGTACTTC. Its translation: CASAPGPRTEQYF. The full variable domain, completed using reference TRBV2 and TRBJ2-7, is EPEVTQTPSHQVTQMGQEVILRCVPISNHLYFYWYRQILGQKVEFLVSFYNNEISEKSEIFDDQFSVERPDGSNFTLKIRSTKLEDSAMYFCASAPGPRTEQYFGPGTRLTVT.

This clonotype is medium-sized in the sample. The rearrangement joins TRBV4-3 to TRBJ2-7; D is ambiguous. The CDR3 runs to 13 residues. From germline, CDR1 is LGHNA and CDR2 YSLEER. V dropped 0 bases and J dropped 6 bases, with 9 bases sitting between them. In DNA, the CDR3 is TGCGCCAGCAGCCAAGATCTTGGTCCCGAGCAGTACTTC. This sequence encodes CASSQDLGPEQYF.

The rearrangement joins TRBV15 to TRBJ2-3, with unresolved D. CDR3 length: 13 amino acids. V lost 0 bases and J lost 4, with 5 bases in between. Germline CDR1 reads LNHNV; CDR2 reads YYDKDF (reference sequence). CDR3 DNA: TGTGCCACCAGCAGAGATCTCCCAGATACGCAGTATTTT. Encoded protein: CATSRDLPDTQYF.

This clonotype qualifies as medium-sized. The rearrangement joins TRBV12-3 or TRBV12-4 to TRBJ1-1, with D perhaps matching TRBD1 (5 bases). V dropped 6 bases and J dropped 1 base, with 12 bases sitting between them. CDR3 length: 14 amino acids. CDR3 amino acids: CASSPGTGNTEAFF. Here the CDR3 DNA reads TGTGCCAGCAGCCCAGGGACGGGGAACACTGAAGCTTTCTTT.

The genes are TRBV11-1 and TRBJ2-3; D is undetermined. The CDR3 covers 13 residues. CDR1 is SGHAT, CDR2 FQDESV, per germline (reference sequence). V was shortened by 5 bases and J by 6 bases, with 12 bases between the two germline ends. CDR3 protein: CASSATPVDTQYF. The CDR3 DNA is TGTGCCAGCAGCGCCACTCCCGTGGATACGCAGTATTTT.

This sequence joins TRBV11-1 and TRBJ2-5; D is possibly TRBD1 (5 bases). The germline CDR1 and CDR2 sequences are SGHAT and FQDESV (reference sequence). This CDR3 contains 14 residues. The ends were cut back, 6 bases at V and 1 base at J, with 12 bases in the middle. CDR3 loop: CASRLDSFQETQYF. The CDR3 nucleotides are TGTGCCAGCAGACTCGACAGTTTCCAAGAGACCCAGTACTTC.

By its share, this clonotype is medium-sized (0.01 to 0.1%). The rearrangement joins TRBV2 to TRBJ2-1; no firm D call. V gave up 0 bases and J gave up 10 bases, with 13 bases separating them. Germline V gives CDR1 SNHLY, CDR2 FYNNEI. The CDR3 has 14 residues. The CDR3 nucleotides read TGTGCCAGCAGTGAAGCTTTGGGGTCGGAAGAGCAGTTCTTC. Protein: CASSEALGSEEQFF.

By proportion, this clonotype is medium-sized. This chain uses TRBV20-1 with TRBJ2-1, with TRBD2 identical over 8 bases. The CDR3 has 19 residues. The trim removed 3 bases at V and 0 bases at J, leaving 16 bases unmatched. Per germline, CDR1 DFQATT and CDR2 SNEGSKA (reference sequence). The CDR3 protein is CSASITSGSKLFSYNEQFF. Written as DNA, the CDR3 is TGCAGTGCTAGTATTACTAGCGGATCCAAACTATTCTCCTACAATGAGCAGTTCTTC.